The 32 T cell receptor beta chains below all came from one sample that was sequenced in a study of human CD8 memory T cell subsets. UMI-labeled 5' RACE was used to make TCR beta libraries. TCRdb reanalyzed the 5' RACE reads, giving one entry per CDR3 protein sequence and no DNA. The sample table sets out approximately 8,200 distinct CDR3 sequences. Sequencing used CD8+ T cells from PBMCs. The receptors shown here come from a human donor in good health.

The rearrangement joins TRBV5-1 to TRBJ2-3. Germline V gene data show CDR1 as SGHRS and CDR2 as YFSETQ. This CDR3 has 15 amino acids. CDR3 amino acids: CASSSWSVSTDTQYF.

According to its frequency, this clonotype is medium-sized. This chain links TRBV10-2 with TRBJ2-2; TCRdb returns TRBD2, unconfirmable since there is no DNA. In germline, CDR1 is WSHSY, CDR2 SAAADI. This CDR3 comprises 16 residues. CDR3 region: CASSHWTSGITGELFF.

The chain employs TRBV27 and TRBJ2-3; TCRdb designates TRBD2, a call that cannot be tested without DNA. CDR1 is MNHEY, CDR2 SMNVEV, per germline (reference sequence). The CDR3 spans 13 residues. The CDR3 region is CASWTYSTDTQYF.

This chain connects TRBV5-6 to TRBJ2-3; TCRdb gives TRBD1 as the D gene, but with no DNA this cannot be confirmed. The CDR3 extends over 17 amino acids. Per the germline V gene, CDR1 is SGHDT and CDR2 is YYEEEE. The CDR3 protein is CASSPKFFGGGTDTQYF.

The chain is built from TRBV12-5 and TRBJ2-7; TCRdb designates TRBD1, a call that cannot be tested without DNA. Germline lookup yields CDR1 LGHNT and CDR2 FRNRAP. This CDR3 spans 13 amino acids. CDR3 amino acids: CASGLSILQGMYF.

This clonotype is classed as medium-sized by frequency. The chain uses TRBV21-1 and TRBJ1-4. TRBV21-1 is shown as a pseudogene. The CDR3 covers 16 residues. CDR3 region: CASGCRVKHSLEKLFF.

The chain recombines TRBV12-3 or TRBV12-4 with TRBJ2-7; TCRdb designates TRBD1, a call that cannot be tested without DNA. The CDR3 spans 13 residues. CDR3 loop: CASSYGGVYEQYF.

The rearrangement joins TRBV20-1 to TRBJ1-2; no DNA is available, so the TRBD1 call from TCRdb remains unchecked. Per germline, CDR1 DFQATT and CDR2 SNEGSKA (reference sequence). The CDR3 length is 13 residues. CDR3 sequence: CSARDPGDYGYTF.

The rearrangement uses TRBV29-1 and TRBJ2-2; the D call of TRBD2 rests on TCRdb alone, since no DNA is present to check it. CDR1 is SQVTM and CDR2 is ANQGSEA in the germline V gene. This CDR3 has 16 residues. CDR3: CSVAGGSGGIAGELFF.

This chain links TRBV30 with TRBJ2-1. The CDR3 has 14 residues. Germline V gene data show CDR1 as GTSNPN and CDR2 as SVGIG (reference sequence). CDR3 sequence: CAWSAGRGYNEQFF.

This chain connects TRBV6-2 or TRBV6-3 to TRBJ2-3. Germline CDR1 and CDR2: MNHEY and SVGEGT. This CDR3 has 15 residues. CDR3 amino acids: CASSPILRSTDTQYF.

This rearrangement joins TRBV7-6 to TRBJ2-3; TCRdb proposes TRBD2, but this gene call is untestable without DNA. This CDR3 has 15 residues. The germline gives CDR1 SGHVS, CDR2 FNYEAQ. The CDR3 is CASSSKAGVTDTQYF.

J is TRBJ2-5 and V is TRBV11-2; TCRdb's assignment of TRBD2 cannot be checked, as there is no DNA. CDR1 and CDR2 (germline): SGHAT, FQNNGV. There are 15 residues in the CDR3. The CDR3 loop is CASGFWREGRETQYF.

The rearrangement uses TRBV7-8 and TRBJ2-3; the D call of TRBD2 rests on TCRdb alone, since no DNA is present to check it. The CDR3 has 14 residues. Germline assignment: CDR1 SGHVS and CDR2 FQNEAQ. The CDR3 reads CASSLAGGADTQYF.

CDR3 sequence: CSARARGQGYEQYF. The chain has TRBV20-1 and TRBJ2-7; TCRdb lists TRBD1, though no DNA is available to test this call. Germline V gene lookup returns CDR1 DFQATT and CDR2 SNEGSKA (reference sequence). The CDR3 has 14 residues.

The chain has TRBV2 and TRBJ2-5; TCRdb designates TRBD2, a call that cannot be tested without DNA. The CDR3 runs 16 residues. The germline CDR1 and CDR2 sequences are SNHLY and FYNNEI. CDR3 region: CASSPTGTGPPETQYF.

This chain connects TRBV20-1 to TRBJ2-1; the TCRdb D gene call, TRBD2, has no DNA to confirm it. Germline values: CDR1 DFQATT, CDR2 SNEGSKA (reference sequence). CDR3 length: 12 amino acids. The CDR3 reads CTPGLAYNEQFF.

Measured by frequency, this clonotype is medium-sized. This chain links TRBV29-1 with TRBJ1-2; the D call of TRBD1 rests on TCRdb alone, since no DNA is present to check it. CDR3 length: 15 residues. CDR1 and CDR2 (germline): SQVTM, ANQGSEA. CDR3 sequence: CSVDMIRDKIYGYTF. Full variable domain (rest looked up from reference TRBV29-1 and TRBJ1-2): SAVISQKPSRDICQRGTSLTIQCQVDSQVTMMFWYRQQPGQSLTLIATANQGSEATYESGFVIDKFPISRPNLTFSTLTVSNMSPEDSSIYLCSVDMIRDKIYGYTFGSGTRLTVV.

The CDR3 reads CASRRGISSYNEQFF. The chain joins TRBV28 to TRBJ2-1; TCRdb's assignment of TRBD2 cannot be checked, as there is no DNA. From germline, CDR1 is MDHEN and CDR2 SYDVKM. The CDR3 length is 15 residues. Combining the CDR3 with reference TRBV28 and TRBJ2-1 gives the whole variable domain DVKVTQSSRYLVKRTGEKVFLECVQDMDHENMFWYRQDPGLGLRLIYFSYDVKMKEKGDIPEGYSVSREKKERFSLILESASTNQTSMYLCASRRGISSYNEQFFGPGTRLTVL.

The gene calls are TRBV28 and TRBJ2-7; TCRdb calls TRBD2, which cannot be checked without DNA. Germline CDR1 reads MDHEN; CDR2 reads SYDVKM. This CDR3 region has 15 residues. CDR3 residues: CASSFPSGGAGEQYF.

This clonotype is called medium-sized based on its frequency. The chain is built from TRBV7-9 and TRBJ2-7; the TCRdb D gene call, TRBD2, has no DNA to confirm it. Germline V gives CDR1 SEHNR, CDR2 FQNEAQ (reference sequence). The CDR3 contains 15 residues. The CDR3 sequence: CASSGDGLYPYEQYF.

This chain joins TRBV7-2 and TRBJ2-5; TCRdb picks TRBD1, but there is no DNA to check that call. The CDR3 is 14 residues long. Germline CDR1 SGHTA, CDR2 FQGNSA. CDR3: CASSLGGGLETQYF.

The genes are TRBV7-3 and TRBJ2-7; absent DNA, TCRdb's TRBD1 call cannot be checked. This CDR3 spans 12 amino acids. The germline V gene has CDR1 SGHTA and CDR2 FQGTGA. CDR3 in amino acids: CASSPGGDEQYF.

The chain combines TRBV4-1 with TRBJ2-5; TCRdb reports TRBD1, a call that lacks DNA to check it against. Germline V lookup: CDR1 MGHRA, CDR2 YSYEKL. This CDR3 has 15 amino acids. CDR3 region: CASSQSRGTQETQYF.

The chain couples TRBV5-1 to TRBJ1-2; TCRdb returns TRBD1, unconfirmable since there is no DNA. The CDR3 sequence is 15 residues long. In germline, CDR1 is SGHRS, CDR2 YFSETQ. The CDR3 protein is CASSSGTGDPFGYTF.

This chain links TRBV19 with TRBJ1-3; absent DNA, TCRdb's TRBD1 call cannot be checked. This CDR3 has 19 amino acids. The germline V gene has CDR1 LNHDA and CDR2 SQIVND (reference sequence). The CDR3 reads CASSIRRDRGETTGNTIYF.

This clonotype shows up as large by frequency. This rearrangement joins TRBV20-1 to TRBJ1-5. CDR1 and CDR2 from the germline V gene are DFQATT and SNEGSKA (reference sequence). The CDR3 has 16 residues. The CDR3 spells CSANIVGGDSNQPQHF.

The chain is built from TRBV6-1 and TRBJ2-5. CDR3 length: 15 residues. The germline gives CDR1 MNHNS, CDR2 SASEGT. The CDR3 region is CASSASQMYQETQYF.

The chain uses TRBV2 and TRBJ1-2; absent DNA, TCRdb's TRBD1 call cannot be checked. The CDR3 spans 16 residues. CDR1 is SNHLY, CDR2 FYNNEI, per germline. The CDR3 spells CASSESGAVTNYGYTF.

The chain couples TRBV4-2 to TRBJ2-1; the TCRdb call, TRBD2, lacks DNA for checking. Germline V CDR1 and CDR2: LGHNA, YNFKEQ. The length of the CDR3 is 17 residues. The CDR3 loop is CASSQVGTSGSAGEQFF.

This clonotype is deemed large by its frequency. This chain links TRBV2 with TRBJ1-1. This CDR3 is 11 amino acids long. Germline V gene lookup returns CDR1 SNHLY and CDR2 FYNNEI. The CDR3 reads CASSEGFEAFF.

The CDR3 spells CASSPRPYTDTQYF. The J gene is TRBJ2-3, the V gene TRBV7-8. CDR3 length: 14 amino acids. Germline V gene lookup returns CDR1 SGHVS and CDR2 FQNEAQ. The full variable domain, its missing parts supplied by reference TRBV7-8 and TRBJ2-3, is GAGVSQSPRYKVAKRGQDVALRCDPISGHVSLFWYQQALGQGPEFLTYFQNEAQLDKSGLPSDRFFAERPEGSVSTLKIQRTQQEDSAVYLCASSPRPYTDTQYFGPGTRLTVL.